The 16 T cell receptor beta chains below all came from one sample that was sequenced in a study of cytomegalovirus exposure and HLA in healthy donors. With 60 Vbeta and 13 Jbeta primers, the PCR was carried out. TCRdb keeps only in-frame clones here, not all; method: immunoSEQ multiplex PCR. The sample consists of about 150,000 clones, around 67% of them appearing once. The material sequenced was PBMCs. The receptor set was obtained from a man aged 18 to 35 in good health and CMV-seropositive.

In this sample, this clone turned up a few times. The rearrangement links TRBV10-2 to TRBJ2-7; 8 bases map to TRBD1. V lost 6 bases and J lost 6; bases outside the gene matches: 1. The CDR3 has 11 amino acids. Germline V gives CDR1 WSHSY, CDR2 SAAADI. The CDR3 bases are TGCGCCAGCAGGACAGGGGTCGAGCAGTACTTC. Its translation: CASRTGVEQYF.

The CDR3 coding sequence is TGCGCCAGCAGCTTGAGCGGGACAGGGCACCCTTATGAGGATACGCAGTATTTT. Translating gives CASSLSGTGHPYEDTQYF. The chain employs TRBV5-1 and TRBJ2-3; 9 bases are a match to TRBD1. The trim removed 1 base at V and 6 bases at J, leaving 15 bases unmatched. The germline CDR1 and CDR2 sequences are SGHRS and YFSETQ. The CDR3 extends over 18 amino acids.

The V gene is TRBV28, the J gene TRBJ2-3; 7 nucleotides align to TRBD2. The trim removed 9 bases at V and 7 bases at J, leaving 4 bases unmatched. CDR1 is MDHEN and CDR2 is SYDVKM in the germline V gene. This CDR3 has 11 residues. CDR3 in DNA: TGTGCCAGTACAGCGGGAAATACGCAGTATTTT. Protein product: CASTAGNTQYF.

The genes are TRBV9 and TRBJ2-7, with 8 bases that match TRBD2. Germline trimming cut 3 bases from V and 6 bases from J; bases unmatched to any gene: 11. The CDR3 covers 15 residues. Per germline, CDR1 SGDLS and CDR2 YYNGEE. The DNA of the CDR3 is TGTGCCAGCAGCGCCCCCGGGACTAGAAGTGGCGAGCAGTACTTC. Protein sequence: CASSAPGTRSGEQYF.

This clone was found once. The rearrangement links TRBV10-3 to TRBJ2-7, with 9 bases lining up with TRBD1. V lost 6 bases and J lost 6; bases outside the gene matches: 15. Germline V gene data show CDR1 as ENHRY and CDR2 as SYGVKD. CDR3 size: 16 residues. Written as DNA, the CDR3 is TGTGCCATCAGACCACTTACCGGGACAGGGCTACGCGAGCAGTACTTC. Protein sequence: CAIRPLTGTGLREQYF.

The chain links TRBV4-1 to TRBJ2-3; D is unresolved. CDR3 size: 16 residues. Germline lookup yields CDR1 MGHRA and CDR2 YSYEKL. V was pared by 2 bases and J by 2 bases, with 14 bases between. The CDR3 sequence: CASSQSLFYNTDTQYF. The CDR3 coding sequence is TGCGCCAGCAGCCAATCTCTTTTTTACAACACAGATACGCAGTATTTT.

V and J are TRBV5-1 and TRBJ1-6; TRBD1 matches 9 bases. CDR1 is SGHRS, CDR2 YFSETQ, per germline. V lost 4 bases, J lost 7 bases, and 9 bases stayed unmatched. This CDR3 has 16 residues. The CDR3 sequence: CASSQTPGQGNSPLHF. The CDR3 nucleotides read TGCGCCAGCAGCCAGACCCCGGGACAGGGAAATTCACCCCTCCACTTT.

The chain employs TRBV25-1 and TRBJ2-1, with 15 bases identical to TRBD2. The length of the CDR3 is 16 residues. With 0 bases clipped from V and 11 bases from J, the junction kept 5 bases outside the gene matches. CDR1 is MGHDK, CDR2 SYGVNS, per germline. The DNA for the CDR3 is TGTGCCAGCAGTGAATATATGGGACTAGCGGGAGGAAAGCAGTTCTTC. Translated: CASSEYMGLAGGKQFF.

This clone appeared a few times. The J gene is TRBJ1-5, the V gene TRBV6-5; D uncertain. Germline V gives CDR1 MNHEY, CDR2 SVGAGI. Trimming shortened V by 6 bases and J by 6 bases, and 12 bases separated the two germline ends. CDR3 length: 13 amino acids. The DNA for the CDR3 is TGTGCCAGCAGCCCAAAACCCAGTCAGCCCCAGCATTTT. Translating gives CASSPKPSQPQHF.

In DNA form, the CDR3 reads TGTGCCAGCAGCTTAGCAGCCAGGGTTAACTATGGCTACACCTTC. It translates to CASSLAARVNYGYTF. This sequence joins TRBV7-9 and TRBJ1-2, with TRBD1 as a possible D gene (5 bases). There are 15 residues in the CDR3. The V end was cut by 0 bases, the J end by 1 base, with 9 bases between. CDR1 and CDR2 from the germline V gene are SEHNR and FQNEAQ (reference sequence).

This rearrangement joins TRBV7-6 to TRBJ2-1; a weak D match, TRBD1 (6 bases). The CDR3 totals 13 residues. The V end was cut by 8 bases, the J end by 7 bases, with 15 bases between. Germline V lookup: CDR1 SGHVS, CDR2 FNYEAQ. CDR3 residues: CASGYRAPNEQFF. DNA of the CDR3: TGTGCCAGCGGGTACAGGGCACCAAATGAGCAGTTCTTC.

The J gene is TRBJ2-4, the V gene TRBV18, with D tentatively TRBD1 (5 bases). Trimming left V 2 bases short and J 6 bases short, with 14 bases between. CDR1 and CDR2 (germline): KGHSH, LQKENI. This CDR3 is built from 15 residues. In nucleotides, the CDR3 is TGTGCCAGCTCACCAACAGCAGGGTCGACAAACATTCAGTACTTC. Its translation is CASSPTAGSTNIQYF.

This clone was recorded a few times. The chain uses TRBV5-6 and TRBJ1-2; D is unclear. The CDR3 totals 14 residues. In germline, CDR1 is SGHDT, CDR2 YYEEEE. V was shortened by 7 bases and J by 8 bases, with 21 bases between the two germline ends. The CDR3 is CASGEGDPLRGYTF. CDR3 in DNA: TGTGCCAGCGGGGAGGGCGATCCATTGCGGGGCTACACCTTC.

The chain recombines TRBV7-2 with TRBJ2-1; a possible D gene is TRBD1 (6 bases). CDR3 size: 13 residues. CDR1 SGHTA and CDR2 FQGNSA come from the germline V gene. Trimming left V 5 bases short and J 4 bases short, with 9 bases between. CDR3 region: CASSETGYNEQFF. CDR3 coding DNA: TGTGCCAGCAGCGAGACAGGTTACAATGAGCAGTTCTTC.

This chain connects TRBV7-9 to TRBJ1-2; possibly TRBD1 for D (5 bases). Looked up from germline, CDR1 is SEHNR and CDR2 is FQNEAQ (reference sequence). V gave up 1 base and J gave up 11 bases, with 14 bases separating them. This CDR3 has 13 residues. The CDR3 loop reads CASSLGETEVYTF. The CDR3 nucleotides read TGTGCCAGCAGCTTAGGTGAGACAGAAGTTTACACCTTC.

The chain combines TRBV7-2 with TRBJ2-5; 8 nucleotides match TRBD2. The length of the CDR3 is 14 residues. Trimming took 4 bases from V and 4 from J; bases not matched to a gene: 5. The germline gives CDR1 SGHTA, CDR2 FQGNSA. The CDR3: CASSSGTSAETQYF. Here the CDR3 DNA reads TGTGCCAGCAGCTCCGGGACTAGTGCAGAGACCCAGTACTTC.